The text below deals with one T cell receptor beta chain. Per the original data handling: Estimation of nucleated cell counts was performed using reference gene primer amplification. Generated by immunoSEQ multiplex PCR, the TCRdb table keeps only in-frame clones and is missing some. Clonal size and the V and J genes are those of that table, whereas D and trimming came from the DNA. The sample shows 130,000 or so clones, about 86% of them seen only once. This record comes from a study of blood T cell repertoires in COVID-19. For the study at large: Spain, Italy and the United States supplied samples that represented acute and convalescent COVID-19. Sources were T cells, B-cell-depleted T cells, or PBMCs; the material itself was cDNA or gDNA.

The CDR3 is 13 residues long. Per the germline V gene, CDR1 is MNHEY and CDR2 is SVGEGT. V was trimmed by 2 bases and J by 6 bases, leaving 11 bases between them. The gene calls are TRBV6-2 or TRBV6-3 and TRBJ2-7, with D unresolved. The receptor was derived from a woman aged 45-59 years with acute or convalescent COVID-19. Material for sequencing was peripheral blood. CDR3 in amino acids: CASSYVPFGEQYF. The DNA of the CDR3 is TGTGCCAGCAGTTACGTGCCTTTCGGCGAGCAGTACTTC.